Below are 11 T cell receptor beta chains sequenced from a single sample in a study of OX40 agonist ivuxolimab in advanced cancers. Sequencing was performed with immunoSEQ multiplex PCR; in TCRdb, only in-frame clones are kept and a portion is missing. The table lists some 90,000 clones, roughly 92% of them singletons. Sample: CD4+ or CD8+ T cells sorted from blood, taken in a trial of the OX40 agonist ivuxolimab. The receptors were gathered from an adult with an advanced solid tumor such as melanoma, head and neck, liver or kidney cancer.

The rearrangement joins TRBV7-6 to TRBJ2-5, with 7 bases lining up with TRBD1. CDR1 and CDR2 from the germline V gene are SGHVS and FNYEAQ. V lost 5 bases to trimming and J lost 1 base; unmatched junction nucleotides: 10. The CDR3 runs 16 residues. In nucleotides, the CDR3 is TGTGCCAGCAGCCTCCTCCTGACAGGGTCCCAAGAGACCCAGTACTTC. This gives the protein CASSLLLTGSQETQYF.

The chain has TRBV12-5 and TRBJ2-6; D perhaps matches TRBD2 (5 bases). V lost 3 bases and J lost 1, with 16 bases in between. The length of the CDR3 is 18 residues. Germline V gene data show CDR1 as LGHNT and CDR2 as FRNRAP. CDR3 coding DNA: TGTGCTAGTGGTTTCGTCCCCCTCCTAGCTTCTGGGGCCAACGTCCTGACTTTC. This gives the protein CASGFVPLLASGANVLTF.

The chain is built from TRBV9 and TRBJ2-2; TRBD1 aligns across 10 bases. Germline CDR1 and CDR2: SGDLS and YYNGEE. The CDR3 has 16 residues. Trimming cost V 4 bases and J 4 bases; bases outside gene matches: 7. The CDR3 spells CASSPKGQGGTGELFF. The CDR3 coding sequence is TGTGCCAGCAGCCCGAAAGGACAGGGGGGCACCGGGGAGCTGTTTTTT.

The chain employs TRBV29-1 and TRBJ2-3; D possibly corresponds to TRBD1 (5 bases). Germline CDR1 reads SQVTM; CDR2 reads ANQGSEA. The CDR3 totals 15 residues. Trimming stripped 4 bases from V and 2 bases from J, with 16 bases between. DNA of the CDR3: TGCAGCGTTGGACACCCTATGGGGCACACAGATACGCAGTATTTT. Its translation is CSVGHPMGHTDTQYF.

CDR3 protein: CAWSRQYGYTF. The CDR3 DNA follows: TGTGCCTGGAGTCGGCAGTATGGCTACACCTTC. The gene calls are TRBV30 and TRBJ1-2; no reliable D call. The CDR3 sequence is 11 residues long. The germline V and J ends were trimmed by 2 bases and 5 bases, with 6 bases remaining between them. Germline assignment: CDR1 GTSNPN and CDR2 SVGIG (reference sequence).

The rearrangement joins TRBV10-1 to TRBJ1-5; possibly TRBD1 for D (5 bases). From germline, CDR1 is WNHNN and CDR2 SYGVQD (reference sequence). V was shortened by 2 bases and J by 2 bases, with 10 bases between the two germline ends. The CDR3 covers 15 residues. CDR3: CASSERGGGNQPQHF. Written as DNA, the CDR3 is TGCGCCAGCAGTGAGCGGGGGGGAGGCAATCAGCCCCAGCATTTT.

This chain connects TRBV7-9 to TRBJ1-1; 8 bases line up with TRBD1. With V trimmed by 5 bases and J by 1 base, 3 bases remained unmatched. The CDR3 loop spans 14 amino acids. Germline loops: CDR1 SEHNR, CDR2 FQNEAQ (reference sequence). CDR3 region: CASSGQGSNTEAFF. Here the CDR3 DNA reads TGTGCCAGCAGCGGACAGGGTTCGAACACTGAAGCTTTCTTT.

The CDR3 sequence: CASRATTSGRGEQYF. The CDR3, as DNA: TGTGCCAGCCGCGCGACCACTAGCGGGAGGGGGGAGCAGTACTTC. The chain recombines TRBV10-3 with TRBJ2-7; 13 positions agree with TRBD2. V dropped 10 bases and J dropped 7; count of bases not matched to a gene: 13. The CDR3 spans 15 residues. Germline-derived CDR1 and CDR2 are ENHRY and SYGVKD.

The V gene is TRBV9, the J gene TRBJ2-5; 12 positions match TRBD2. The CDR3 is 16 residues long. The trim removed 0 bases at V and 5 bases at J, leaving 5 bases unmatched. The germline gives CDR1 SGDLS, CDR2 YYNGEE. CDR3 sequence: CASSVALAGGEETQYF. CDR3 DNA sequence: TGTGCCAGCAGCGTAGCTCTAGCGGGAGGGGAGGAGACCCAGTACTTC.

V gene TRBV4-3 combines with J gene TRBJ1-1; D gene ambiguous. Germline V lookup: CDR1 LGHNA, CDR2 YSLEER. The CDR3 totals 15 residues. V was clipped by 0 bases and J by 7 bases, with 15 bases between them. CDR3 residues: CASSQELGFSGEAFF. In DNA form, the CDR3 reads TGCGCCAGCAGCCAAGAGCTCGGGTTTAGTGGTGAAGCTTTCTTT.

The chain links TRBV28 to TRBJ2-7; perhaps D is TRBD1 or TRBD2 (5 bases each). V was shortened by 5 bases and J by 7 bases, with 12 bases between the two germline ends. Germline CDR1 is MDHEN and CDR2 is SYDVKM. The CDR3 has 12 residues. The CDR3 reads CASSPGAREQYF. The CDR3 nucleotides read TGTGCCAGCAGTCCCGGGGCTCGGGAGCAGTACTTC.